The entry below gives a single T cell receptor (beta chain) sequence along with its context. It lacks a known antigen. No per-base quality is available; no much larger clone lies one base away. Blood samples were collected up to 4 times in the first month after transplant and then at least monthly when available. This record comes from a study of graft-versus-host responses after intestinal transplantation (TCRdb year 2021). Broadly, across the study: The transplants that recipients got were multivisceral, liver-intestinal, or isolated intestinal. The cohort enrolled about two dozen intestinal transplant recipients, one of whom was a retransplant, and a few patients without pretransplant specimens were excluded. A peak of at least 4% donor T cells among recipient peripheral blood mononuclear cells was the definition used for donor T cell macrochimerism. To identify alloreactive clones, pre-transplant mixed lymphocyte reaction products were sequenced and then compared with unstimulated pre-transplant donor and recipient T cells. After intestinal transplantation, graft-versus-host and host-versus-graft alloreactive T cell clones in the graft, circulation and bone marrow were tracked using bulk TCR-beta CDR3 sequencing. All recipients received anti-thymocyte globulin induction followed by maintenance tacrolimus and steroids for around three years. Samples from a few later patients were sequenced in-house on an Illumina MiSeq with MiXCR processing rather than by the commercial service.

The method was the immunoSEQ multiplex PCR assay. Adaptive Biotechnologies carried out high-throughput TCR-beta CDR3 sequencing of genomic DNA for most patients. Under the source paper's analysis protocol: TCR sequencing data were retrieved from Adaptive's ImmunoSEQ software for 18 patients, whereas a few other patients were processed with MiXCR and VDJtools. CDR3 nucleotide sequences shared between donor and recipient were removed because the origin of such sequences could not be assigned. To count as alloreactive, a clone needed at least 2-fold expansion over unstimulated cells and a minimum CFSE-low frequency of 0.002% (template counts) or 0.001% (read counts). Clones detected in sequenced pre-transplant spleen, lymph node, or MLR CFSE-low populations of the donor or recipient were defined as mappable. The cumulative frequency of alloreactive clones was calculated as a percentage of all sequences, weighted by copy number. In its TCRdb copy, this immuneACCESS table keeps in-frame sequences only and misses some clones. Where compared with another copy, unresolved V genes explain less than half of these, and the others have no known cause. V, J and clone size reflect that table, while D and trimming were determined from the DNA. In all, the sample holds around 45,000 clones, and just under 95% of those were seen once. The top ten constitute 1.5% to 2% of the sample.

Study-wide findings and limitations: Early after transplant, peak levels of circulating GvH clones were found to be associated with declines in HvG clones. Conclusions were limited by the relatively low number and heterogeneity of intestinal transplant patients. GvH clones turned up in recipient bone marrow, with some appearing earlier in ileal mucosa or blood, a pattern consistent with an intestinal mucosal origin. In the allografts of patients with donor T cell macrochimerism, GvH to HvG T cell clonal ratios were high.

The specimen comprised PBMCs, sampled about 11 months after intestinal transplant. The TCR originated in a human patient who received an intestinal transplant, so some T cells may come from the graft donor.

The CDR3 reads as follows: CASSEQGGGVGEQFF. The DNA reads TGTGCCAGCAGTGAACAGGGAGGAGGGGTGGGTGAGCAGTTCTTC. The sequence is built from TRBV6-1 and TRBJ2-1; the best D guess is TRBD2, with 6 bases matching. CDR1 MNHNS and CDR2 SASEGT are derived from the germline V gene. V loses 2 bases of germline sequence and J loses 9 bases, and the interval between the two ends is 17 bases. Inclusive of the bounding cysteine and phenylalanine, the CDR3 is 15 residues long. The retained sequence is limited to the CDR3, 45 bases, with the frame set at the first base.